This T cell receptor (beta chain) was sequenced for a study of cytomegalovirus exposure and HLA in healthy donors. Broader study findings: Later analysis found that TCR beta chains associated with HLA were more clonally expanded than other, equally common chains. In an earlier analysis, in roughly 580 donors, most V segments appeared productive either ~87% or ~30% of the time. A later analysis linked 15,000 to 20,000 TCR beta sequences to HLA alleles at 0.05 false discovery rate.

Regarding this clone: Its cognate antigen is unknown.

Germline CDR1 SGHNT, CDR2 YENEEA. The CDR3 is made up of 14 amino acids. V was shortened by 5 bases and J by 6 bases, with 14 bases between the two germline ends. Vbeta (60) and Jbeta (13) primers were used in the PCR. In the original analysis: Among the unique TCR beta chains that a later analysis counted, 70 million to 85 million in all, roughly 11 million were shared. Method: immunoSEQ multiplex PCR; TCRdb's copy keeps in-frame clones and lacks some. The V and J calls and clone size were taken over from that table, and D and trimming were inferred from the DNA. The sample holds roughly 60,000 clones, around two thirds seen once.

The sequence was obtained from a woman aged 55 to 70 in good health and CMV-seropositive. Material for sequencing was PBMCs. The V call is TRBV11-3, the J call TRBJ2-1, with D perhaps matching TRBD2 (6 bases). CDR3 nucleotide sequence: TGTGCCAGCAGCCCCCGTTCGACTAGCAATGAGCAGTTCTTC. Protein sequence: CASSPRSTSNEQFF.